This T cell receptor (beta chain) was profiled in a study of cytomegalovirus exposure and HLA in healthy donors. Whole-study context: A later analysis reported the 90 to 150 validation repertoires used the same platform as the approximately 670 first-cohort repertoires. General study results and limits: There were some public TCRs occurring in many donors, but most TCR sequences were rare.

The donors were part of the validation cohort of 120 subjects. That cohort was separate from the first cohort, which comprised 550 to 750 subjects. This clone was picked up one time. Its cognate antigen is unknown. Produced via immunoSEQ multiplex PCR; TCRdb's table is partial and in-frame only. This sample carries approximately 97,000 clones, approximately 94% of them seen once, and the ten largest clones take approximately 1.1%. Germline V gene data show CDR1 as SGHVS and CDR2 as FNYEAQ. The CDR3 has 18 amino acids. V lost 0 bases to trimming and J lost 2 bases; unmatched junction nucleotides: 6. This sequence originates from a woman aged 30 to 39 in good health and CMV-seropositive. Sequenced input: PBMCs. The V gene is TRBV7-6, the J gene TRBJ1-3; 11 positions match TRBD1. The CDR3 here is CASSLAGGQGETGNTIYF. The CDR3, as DNA: TGTGCCAGCAGCTTAGCTGGGGGACAGGGGGAAACTGGAAACACCATATATTTT.